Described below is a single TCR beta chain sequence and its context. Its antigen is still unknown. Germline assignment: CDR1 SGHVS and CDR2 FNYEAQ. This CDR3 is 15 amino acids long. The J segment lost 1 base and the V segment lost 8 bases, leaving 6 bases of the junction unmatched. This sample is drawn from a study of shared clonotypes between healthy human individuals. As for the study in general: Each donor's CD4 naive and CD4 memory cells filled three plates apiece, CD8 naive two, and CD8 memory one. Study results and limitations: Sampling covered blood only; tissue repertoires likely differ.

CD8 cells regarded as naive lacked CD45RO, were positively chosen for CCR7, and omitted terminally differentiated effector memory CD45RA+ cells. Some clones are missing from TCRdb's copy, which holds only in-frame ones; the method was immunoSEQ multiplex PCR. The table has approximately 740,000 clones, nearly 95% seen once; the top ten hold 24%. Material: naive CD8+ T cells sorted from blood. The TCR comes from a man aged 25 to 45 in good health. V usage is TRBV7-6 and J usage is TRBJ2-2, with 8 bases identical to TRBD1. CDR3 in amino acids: CASEGTGLNTGELFF. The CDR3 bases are TGTGCCAGCGAAGGGACAGGTCTGAACACCGGGGAGCTGTTTTTT.